The clone carrying this T cell receptor (beta chain) was seen more than once but under ten times. Antigen specificity is unknown. This entry is derived from a study of T-cell reconstitution after alpha-beta-depleted transplantation in children. CDR3 length: 16 amino acids. Germline CDR1 is SGHKS and CDR2 is YYEKEE (reference sequence). With 1 base removed from V and 0 bases from J, the gap between germline ends came to 11 bases. General observations from the study: Reportedly, roughly two months post-transplant, alpha-beta T cells arose from several hundred expanded graft clones. Diversity of TCRbeta at day 60 was high in some patients, arising from surviving recipient T cells and thymic progenitors. It was newly produced T cells that mostly accounted for T-cell counts and diversity one year after transplant.

The authors prepared the TCRbeta library with unique molecular identifiers. Each CDR3 protein is one row after TCRdb ran MiXCR on the PCR reads. The sample carries a few hundred thousand distinct CDR3 sequences, 27% recorded once. The sequence was obtained from a boy under two years old with Wiskott-Aldrich syndrome, due to receive a stem cell transplant. The chain employs TRBV5-5 and TRBJ1-5; TRBD1 is a possible D gene (5 bases). The starting material was PBMCs, obtained before TCRalphabeta/CD19-depleted stem cell transplant. In DNA, the CDR3 is TGTGCCAGCAGCTTGAGGGGTGGGAATAGCAATCAGCCCCAGCATTTT. Translation gives CASSLRGGNSNQPQHF.